These 5 T cell receptor beta chains originate from one sample sequenced in a study of identical twins. TCRdb itself ran the 5' RACE reads through MiXCR, one entry per CDR3 protein. Here the sample spans about 280,000 distinct CDR3 sequences, around 8.8% being singletons. This sample also appeared in a second study, on yellow fever vaccine responses in identical twins.

Sequencing was done on a sample of memory (CD45RO+) T cells sorted from blood. These receptors came from a woman aged 18-29 years in good health.

There are many counts of this clonotype. The chain couples TRBV3-1 to TRBJ2-7; D uncertain. Germline values: CDR1 LGHDT, CDR2 YNNKEL (reference sequence). Trimming took 0 bases from V and 2 from J, leaving 8 bases between them. This CDR3 is 14 amino acids long. The CDR3 nucleotides read TGTGCCAGCAGCCAAGAGACCCGGACCTACGAGCAGTACTTC. This codes for CASSQETRTYEQYF.

The table lists this clonotype with many counts. The V and J genes are TRBV29-1 and TRBJ2-1; 11 positions match TRBD2. Per the germline V gene, CDR1 is SQVTM and CDR2 is ANQGSEA. V gave up 4 bases and J gave up 2 bases; unmatched junction bases: 7. This CDR3 spans 16 amino acids. The CDR3 loop is CSVGLAGGPAYNEQFF. CDR3 coding DNA: TGCAGCGTTGGGCTAGCGGGGGGCCCAGCCTACAATGAGCAGTTCTTC.

This clonotype was observed many times. This chain joins TRBV3-1 and TRBJ1-1, with D unresolved. Germline loops: CDR1 LGHDT, CDR2 YNNKEL (reference sequence). The CDR3 contains 15 residues. Trimming stripped 1 base from V and 4 bases from J, with 13 bases between. The CDR3 DNA sequence: TGTGCCAGCAGCCAAGCAGGACGGCAAGGCACTGAAGCTTTCTTT. Translating it yields CASSQAGRQGTEAFF. The whole variable domain, filled in from reference TRBV3-1 and TRBJ1-1, reads DTAVSQTPKYLVTQMGNDKSIKCEQNLGHDTMYWYKQDSKKFLKIMFSYNNKELIINETVPNRFSPKSPDKAHLNLHINSLELGDSAVYFCASSQAGRQGTEAFFGQGTRLTVV.

In this sample, this clonotype turned up a few times. The chain recombines TRBV28 with TRBJ1-6; no clear D. V dropped 7 bases and J dropped 9 bases, with 13 bases sitting between them. Germline CDR1 reads MDHEN; CDR2 reads SYDVKM. The CDR3 is made up of 13 amino acids. This CDR3 is CASTGSVTSPLHF. The CDR3 coding sequence is TGTGCCAGCACGGGCAGTGTCACTTCACCCCTCCACTTT.

The V and J genes are TRBV23-1 and TRBJ2-1; tentative D call: TRBD1 (5 bases). TRBV23-1 is labeled an ORF, and its function is uncertain. The CDR3 is made up of 18 amino acids. V lost 10 bases and J lost 0, with 25 bases in between. CDR3 region: CATIDLLGLPSSYNEQFF. The CDR3 DNA reads as TGCGCCACCATAGACCTTTTGGGGCTCCCGAGCTCCTACAATGAGCAGTTCTTC.